A selection of T cell receptor beta chains follows, all from one sample in a study of read filtering for tumor transcriptome and immune sequencing. TCRdb re-called the reads through MiXCR, storing one row per CDR3 protein. The sample contains approximately 57,000 distinct CDR3 sequences, around 12% of which appear only once. Sequenced material: a population of CD138-negative cells sorted from bone marrow. The source is a donor at least 40 years old with multiple myeloma. Each CDR3 is given with its conserved first and last residue. A D gene is named only where the DNA matches it firmly. The size of a clone is reported for some rows only, either as once, few or many, or as a class for expanded clones.

TRBV19	TRBD2	TRBJ2-1	many	TGTGCCAGTAGTTCTCCGGGACTACCTTACAATGAGCAGTTCTTC	CASSSPGLPYNEQFF
TRBV6-1	-	TRBJ2-3	many	TGTGCCAGCAGTGCCTCTACAGGGACTGGTACAGATACGCAGTATTTT	CASSASTGTGTDTQYF
TRBV19	-	TRBJ1-5	few	TGTGCCAGTAGAAGGGACGGCATAAATCAGCCCCAGCATTTT	CASRRDGINQPQHF
TRBV6-2/TRBV6-3	-	TRBJ2-1	few	TGTGCCAGCAGTTACTCGGGGGAAGAGCAGTTCTTC	CASSYSGEEQFF
TRBV6-5	-	TRBJ2-7	many	TGTGCCAGCAGTTACCGGGCCGACTCCTACGAGCAGTACTTC	CASSYRADSYEQYF
TRBV6-5	-	TRBJ2-7	many	TGTGCCAGCAGTTTCAGAGGGCGCGAGCAGTACTTC	CASSFRGREQYF
TRBV5-1	-	TRBJ2-3	many	TGCGCCAGCTCCGAGGCTATACCTAGCACAGATACGCAGTATTTT	CASSEAIPSTDTQYF
TRBV20-1	TRBD1	TRBJ1-5	many	TGCAGTGCTAGACTCACCGGACAGGGGTACAATCAGCCCCAGCATTTT	CSARLTGQGYNQPQHF
TRBV29-1	TRBD2	TRBJ2-3	many	TGCAGCGTTCTAGCGGGGGTGGTGGCAGATACGCAGTATTTT	CSVLAGVVADTQYF
TRBV12-3/TRBV12-4	-	TRBJ1-1	many	TGTGCCAGCAGCCCTCAGTTTAGGGACACTGAAGCTTTCTTT	CASSPQFRDTEAFF
TRBV7-9	-	TRBJ2-2	many	TGTGCCAGCAGCTTAGGGCTGAACACCGGGGAGCTGTTTTTT	CASSLGLNTGELFF
TRBV29-1	-	TRBJ1-1	many	TGCAGCGGATCCAAGGGGATGAACACTGAAGCTTTCTTT	CSGSKGMNTEAFF
TRBV5-1	-	TRBJ2-5	-	TGCGCCAGCAGCTTGGAGGGGGGGGAGACCCAGTACTTC	CASSLEGGETQYF
TRBV9	TRBD1	TRBJ2-7	many	TGTGCCAGCAGCGCCCGGGACAGGGGTTTGGAGCAGTACTTC	CASSARDRGLEQYF
TRBV29-1	-	TRBJ2-1	many	TGCAGCGCCAAAGGCCGGGGTACCCTCAATGAGCAGTTCTTC	CSAKGRGTLNEQFF
TRBV15	TRBD2	TRBJ2-6	many	TGTGCCACCAGCAGAGAGGGGGGGACCCGCTCTGGGGCCAACGTCCTGACTTTC	CATSREGGTRSGANVLTF
TRBV5-1	-	TRBJ1-2	many	TGCGCCAGCAGCCAATTGGTCGGCGATGGCTACACCTTC	CASSQLVGDGYTF
TRBV2	TRBD2	TRBJ2-7	many	TGTGCCAGCAGCCCCACGGGGGGGCCCGACGAGCAGTACTTC	CASSPTGGPDEQYF
TRBV6-2/TRBV6-3	-	TRBJ1-5	many	TGTGCCAGCAGTTACGGTTTAACTAGCAATCAGCCCCAGCATTTT	CASSYGLTSNQPQHF
TRBV18	TRBD2	TRBJ2-5	-	TGTGCCAGCTCACCGGAGACTAGCGGCCAAGAGACCCAGTACTTC	CASSPETSGQETQYF
TRBV5-6	TRBD2	TRBJ2-1	many	TGTGCCAGCAGCTTAAATGGACTAGCCGGAGGTGAGCAGTTCTTC	CASSLNGLAGGEQFF
TRBV7-9	TRBD2	TRBJ2-1	many	TGTGCCAGCAGCCCTCGGACTAGCGGGCGATACAATGAGCAGTTCTTC	CASSPRTSGRYNEQFF
TRBV3-1	-	TRBJ1-1	many	TGTGCCAGCAGCCTGGGGAAGAACACTGAAGCTTTCTTT	CASSLGKNTEAFF
TRBV25-1	-	TRBJ2-2	few	TGTGCCAGCAGGGACATGGGGGTCACCGGGGAGCTGTTTTTT	CASRDMGVTGELFF
TRBV29-1	-	TRBJ2-7	many	TGCAGCGTTGGTCGGGTGAGCTACGAGCAGTACTTC	CSVGRVSYEQYF
TRBV20-1	-	TRBJ1-5	many	TGCAGTGCTAGAGTAGGGAATAGCAATCAGCCCCAGCATTTT	CSARVGNSNQPQHF